The 9 T cell receptor beta chains presented below share a single source sample, sequenced in a study of CD8 T cells in ankylosing spondylitis. MiXCR was run by TCRdb on the 5' RACE reads, yielding one entry per CDR3 protein. There are some 350,000 distinct CDR3 sequences in the sample; 14% to 15% occur only once, and approximately 1% lies in the top ten. Sequencing was carried out using blood, either unsorted or a sorted T cell fraction (not recorded which). These receptors were collected from a male donor with ankylosing spondylitis or in good health (not recorded which).

The chain joins TRBV6-2 or TRBV6-3 to TRBJ1-1, with a tentative D call TRBD1 (6 bases). The CDR3 is made up of 17 amino acids. Deletions cut 5 bases from V and 1 base from J, with 20 bases between. Germline V gene lookup returns CDR1 MNHEY and CDR2 SVGEGT. CDR3 sequence: CASSRIAGIQGNTEAFF. CDR3 nucleotides: TGTGCCAGCAGTCGAATTGCGGGGATACAGGGGAACACTGAAGCTTTCTTT.

This clonotype came up a few times. This chain connects TRBV5-1 to TRBJ2-7, with TRBD1 matching 10 bases. V lost 3 bases, J lost 5 bases, and 11 bases stayed unmatched. This CDR3 is 16 amino acids long. Germline V gives CDR1 SGHRS, CDR2 YFSETQ. Written as DNA, the CDR3 is TGCGCCAGCAGCTCTGGACTAACGGACAGGGGGAACGAGCAGTACTTC. Its protein product is CASSSGLTDRGNEQYF.

This rearrangement joins TRBV5-7 to TRBJ2-7; D might be TRBD1 (6 bases). TRBV5-7 has ORF status, its function being uncertain. V shed 2 bases and J shed 4 bases, with 13 bases lying between them. The CDR3 has 14 residues. The CDR3 bases are TGTGCCAGCAGCTTTGGGGGCGGCCTATACGAGCAGTACTTC. As protein: CASSFGGGLYEQYF.

J is TRBJ2-1 and V is TRBV3-1; TRBD1 agrees at 8 bases. Germline V CDR1 and CDR2: LGHDT, YNNKEL (reference sequence). Trimming removed 5 bases from V and 8 bases from J; junction bases left unmatched: 8. This CDR3 contains 14 residues. CDR3 bases: TGTGCCAGCAGCTACGGACAGGGTAGGGATGAGCAGTTCTTC. The encoded protein is CASSYGQGRDEQFF.

This clonotype came up a few times. CDR3 sequence: CASTLNGGQEKLFF. CDR3 sequence (DNA): TGTGCCAGCACCCTTAACGGGGGACAGGAAAAACTGTTTTTT. This chain joins TRBV12-3 or TRBV12-4 and TRBJ1-4; 7 positions match TRBD1. J gave up 8 bases and V 7 bases, and 10 bases lay outside the gene matches. This CDR3 region has 14 residues.

In this sample, this clonotype turned up a few times. V gene TRBV27 combines with J gene TRBJ1-5; 7 bases are shared with TRBD1. This CDR3 is built from 15 residues. V lost 3 bases to trimming and J lost 10 bases; unmatched junction nucleotides: 12. The germline V gene encodes CDR1 MNHEY and CDR2 SMNVEV (reference sequence). CDR3 sequence (DNA): TGTGCCAGCAGTTTTTCCCTGACAGGGATGGGACCCCAGCATTTT. Its translation is CASSFSLTGMGPQHF.

V gene TRBV5-1 combines with J gene TRBJ2-7; D is unresolved. CDR1 SGHRS and CDR2 YFSETQ come from the germline V gene. V gave up 4 bases and J gave up 1 base, with 12 bases separating them. CDR3 length: 14 residues. The CDR3, as DNA: TGCGCCAGCAGCCCACTGGTCGTTTCCTACGAGCAGTACTTC. Translating it yields CASSPLVVSYEQYF. Together with reference TRBV5-1 and TRBJ2-7, the CDR3 gives the full variable domain: KAGVTQTPRYLIKTRGQQVTLSCSPISGHRSVSWYQQTPGQGLQFLFEYFSETQRNKGNFPGRFSGRQFSNSRSEMNVSTLELGDSALYLCASSPLVVSYEQYFGPGTRLTVT.

This clonotype has ten or more counts. The rearrangement links TRBV10-3 to TRBJ2-1, with 7 bases lining up with TRBD1. With 11 bases clipped from V and 9 bases from J, the junction kept 16 bases outside the gene matches. The CDR3 covers 14 residues. Looked up from germline, CDR1 is ENHRY and CDR2 is SYGVKD. CDR3 amino acids: CASWEPGQQTEQFF. DNA for the CDR3: TGTGCCTCCTGGGAACCGGGACAGCAGACTGAGCAGTTCTTC.

There are a few counts of this clonotype. The chain employs TRBV20-1 and TRBJ1-2; a weak D match, TRBD1 (5 bases). The CDR3 covers 12 residues. The germline CDR1 and CDR2 sequences are DFQATT and SNEGSKA (reference sequence). Deletions cut 4 bases from V and 3 bases from J, with 9 bases between. CDR3 protein: CSANEGHYGYTF. Here the CDR3 DNA reads TGCAGTGCTAATGAGGGACACTATGGCTACACCTTC.